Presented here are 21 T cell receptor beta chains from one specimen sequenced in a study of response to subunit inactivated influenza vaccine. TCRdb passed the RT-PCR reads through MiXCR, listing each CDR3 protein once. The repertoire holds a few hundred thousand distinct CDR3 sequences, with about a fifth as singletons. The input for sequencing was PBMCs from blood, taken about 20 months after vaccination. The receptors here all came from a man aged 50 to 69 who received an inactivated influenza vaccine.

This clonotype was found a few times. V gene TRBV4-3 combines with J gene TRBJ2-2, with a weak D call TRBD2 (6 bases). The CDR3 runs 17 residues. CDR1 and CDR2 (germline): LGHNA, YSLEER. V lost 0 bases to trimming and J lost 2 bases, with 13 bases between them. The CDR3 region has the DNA TGCGCCAGCAGCCAAGATCGTAGCGGTCTTAACACCGGGGAGCTGTTTTTT. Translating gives CASSQDRSGLNTGELFF.

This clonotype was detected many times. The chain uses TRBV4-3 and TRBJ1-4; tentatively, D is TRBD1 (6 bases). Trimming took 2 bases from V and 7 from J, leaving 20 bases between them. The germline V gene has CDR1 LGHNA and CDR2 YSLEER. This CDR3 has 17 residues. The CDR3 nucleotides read TGCGCCAGCAGCCAAAATTCAGGCGGGGGGCGGCGTGAAAAACTGTTTTTT. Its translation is CASSQNSGGGRREKLFF.

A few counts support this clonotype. The CDR3 region has the DNA TGCAGTGCTAGCGGGGGCAGGGGGGCCTTCACCGATGAGCAGTTCTTC. This translates into CSASGGRGAFTDEQFF. The genes are TRBV20-1 and TRBJ2-1, with D possibly TRBD1 on 7 matching bases. V lost 3 bases, J lost 8 bases, and 23 bases lay in between. CDR1 DFQATT and CDR2 SNEGSKA come from the germline V gene (reference sequence). CDR3 length: 16 residues.

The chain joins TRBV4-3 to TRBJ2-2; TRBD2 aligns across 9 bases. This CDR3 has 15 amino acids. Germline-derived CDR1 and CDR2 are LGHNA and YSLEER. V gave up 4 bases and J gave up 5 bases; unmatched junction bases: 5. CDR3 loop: CASSLGLAETGELFF. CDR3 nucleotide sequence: TGCGCCAGCAGCCTGGGACTAGCTGAGACCGGGGAGCTGTTTTTT.

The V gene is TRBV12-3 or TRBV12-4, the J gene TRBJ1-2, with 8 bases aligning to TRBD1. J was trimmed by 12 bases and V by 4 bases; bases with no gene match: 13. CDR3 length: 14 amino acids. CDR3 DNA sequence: TGTGCCAGCAGTTCAGGGGGCAACAAGCATTTCCACACCTTC. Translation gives CASSSGGNKHFHTF.

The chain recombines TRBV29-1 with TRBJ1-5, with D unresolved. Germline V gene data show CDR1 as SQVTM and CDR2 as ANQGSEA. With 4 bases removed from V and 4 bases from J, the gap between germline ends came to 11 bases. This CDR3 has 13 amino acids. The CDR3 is CSVAASGNQPQHF. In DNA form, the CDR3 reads TGCAGCGTTGCGGCCAGCGGGAATCAGCCCCAGCATTTT. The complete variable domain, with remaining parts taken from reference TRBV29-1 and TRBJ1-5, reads SAVISQKPSRDICQRGTSLTIQCQVDSQVTMMFWYRQQPGQSLTLIATANQGSEATYESGFVIDKFPISRPNLTFSTLTVSNMSPEDSSIYLCSVAASGNQPQHFGDGTRLSIL.

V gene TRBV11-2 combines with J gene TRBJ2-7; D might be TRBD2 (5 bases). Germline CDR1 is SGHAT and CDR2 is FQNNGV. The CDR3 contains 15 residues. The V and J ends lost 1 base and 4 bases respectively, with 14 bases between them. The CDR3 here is CASSLVAKRLYEQYF. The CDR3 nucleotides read TGTGCCAGCAGCTTAGTAGCGAAACGATTGTACGAGCAGTACTTC.

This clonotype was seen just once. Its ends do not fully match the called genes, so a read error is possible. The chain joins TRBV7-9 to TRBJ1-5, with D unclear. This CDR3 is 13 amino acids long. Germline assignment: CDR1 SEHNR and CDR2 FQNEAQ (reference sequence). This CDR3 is CASSLDSDQPQHF. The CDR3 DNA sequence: TGTGCCAGCAGCTTAGATAGCGATCAGCCCCAGCATTTT.

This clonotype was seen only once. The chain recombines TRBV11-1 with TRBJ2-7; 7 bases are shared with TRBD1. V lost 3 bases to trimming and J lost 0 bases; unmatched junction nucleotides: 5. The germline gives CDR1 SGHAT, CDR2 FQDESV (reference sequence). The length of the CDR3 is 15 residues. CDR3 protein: CASSLATGASYEQYF. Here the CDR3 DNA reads TGTGCCAGCAGCTTGGCAACAGGGGCCTCCTACGAGCAGTACTTC.

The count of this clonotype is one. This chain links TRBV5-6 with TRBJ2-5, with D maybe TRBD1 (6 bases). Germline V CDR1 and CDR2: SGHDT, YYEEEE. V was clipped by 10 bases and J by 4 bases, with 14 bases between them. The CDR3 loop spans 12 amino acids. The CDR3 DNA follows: TGTGCCGGCACCTTACAGGGAGAGACCCAGTACTTC. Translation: CAGTLQGETQYF.

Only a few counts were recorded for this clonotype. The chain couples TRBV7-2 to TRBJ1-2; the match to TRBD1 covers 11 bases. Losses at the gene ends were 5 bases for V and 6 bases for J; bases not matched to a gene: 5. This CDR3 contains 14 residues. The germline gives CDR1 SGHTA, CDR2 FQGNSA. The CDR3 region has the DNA TGTGCCAGCAGCGGGGACAGGGGGAGACATGGCTACACCTTC. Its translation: CASSGDRGRHGYTF.

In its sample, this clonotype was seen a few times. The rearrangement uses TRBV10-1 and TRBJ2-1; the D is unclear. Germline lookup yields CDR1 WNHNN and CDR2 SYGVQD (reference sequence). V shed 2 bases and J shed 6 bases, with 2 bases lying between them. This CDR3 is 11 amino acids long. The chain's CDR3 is CASSEGNEQFF. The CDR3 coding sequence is TGCGCCAGCAGTGAGGGCAATGAGCAGTTCTTC.

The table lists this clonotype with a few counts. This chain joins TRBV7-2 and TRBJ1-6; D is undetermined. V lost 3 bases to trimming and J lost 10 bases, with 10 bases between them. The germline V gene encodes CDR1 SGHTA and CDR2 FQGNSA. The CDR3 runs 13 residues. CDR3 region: CASSFDSTSPLHF. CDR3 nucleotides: TGTGCCAGCAGCTTTGACTCGACCTCACCCCTCCACTTT.

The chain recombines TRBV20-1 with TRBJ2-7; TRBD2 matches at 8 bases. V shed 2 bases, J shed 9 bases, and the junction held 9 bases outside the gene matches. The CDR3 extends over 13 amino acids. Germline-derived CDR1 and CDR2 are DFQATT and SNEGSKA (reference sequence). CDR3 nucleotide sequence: TGCAGTGCTAGACGGGGGACTAGGGAGGCGCAGTACTTC. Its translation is CSARRGTREAQYF.

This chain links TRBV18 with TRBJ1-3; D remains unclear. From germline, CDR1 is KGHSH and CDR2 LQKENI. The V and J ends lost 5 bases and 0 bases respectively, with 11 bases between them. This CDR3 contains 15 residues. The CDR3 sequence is CASSRTEFSGNTIYF. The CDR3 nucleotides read TGTGCCAGCTCAAGGACCGAGTTCTCTGGAAACACCATATATTTT.

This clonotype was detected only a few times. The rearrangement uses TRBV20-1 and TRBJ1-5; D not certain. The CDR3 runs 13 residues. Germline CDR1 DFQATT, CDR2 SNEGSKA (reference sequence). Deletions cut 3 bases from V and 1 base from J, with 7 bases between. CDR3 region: CSARSLSNQPQHF. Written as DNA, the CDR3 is TGCAGTGCTAGGTCACTCAGCAATCAGCCCCAGCATTTT.

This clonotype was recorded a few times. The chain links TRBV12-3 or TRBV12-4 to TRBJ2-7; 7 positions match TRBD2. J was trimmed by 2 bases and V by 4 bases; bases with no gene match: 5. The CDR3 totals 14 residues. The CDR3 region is CASSSVAGPYEQYF. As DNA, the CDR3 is TGTGCCAGCAGTTCTGTAGCGGGTCCCTACGAGCAGTACTTC.

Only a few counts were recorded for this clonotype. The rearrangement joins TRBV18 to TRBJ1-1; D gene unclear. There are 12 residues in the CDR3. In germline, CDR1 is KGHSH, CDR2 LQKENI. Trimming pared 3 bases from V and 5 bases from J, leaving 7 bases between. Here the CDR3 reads CASSPAMTEAFF. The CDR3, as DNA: TGTGCCAGCTCACCTGCGATGACTGAAGCTTTCTTT.

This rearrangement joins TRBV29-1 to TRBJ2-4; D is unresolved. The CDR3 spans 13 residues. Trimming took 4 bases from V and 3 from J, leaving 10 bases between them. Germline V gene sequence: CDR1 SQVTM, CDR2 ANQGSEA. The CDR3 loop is CSVGASFKNIQYF. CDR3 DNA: TGCAGCGTTGGAGCCTCCTTCAAAAACATTCAGTACTTC.

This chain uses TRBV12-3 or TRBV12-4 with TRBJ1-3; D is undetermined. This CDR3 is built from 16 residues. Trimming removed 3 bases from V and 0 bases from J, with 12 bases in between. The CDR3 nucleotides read TGTGCCAGCAGTTTCGGGCCGCAGAGCTCTGGAAACACCATATATTTT. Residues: CASSFGPQSSGNTIYF.

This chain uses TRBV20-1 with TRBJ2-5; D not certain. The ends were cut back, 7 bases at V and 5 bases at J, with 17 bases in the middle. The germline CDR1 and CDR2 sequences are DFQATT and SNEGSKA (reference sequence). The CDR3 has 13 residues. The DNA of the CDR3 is TGCAGTGTTCTGTACAGTGGCGACGAGACCCAGTACTTC. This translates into CSVLYSGDETQYF.